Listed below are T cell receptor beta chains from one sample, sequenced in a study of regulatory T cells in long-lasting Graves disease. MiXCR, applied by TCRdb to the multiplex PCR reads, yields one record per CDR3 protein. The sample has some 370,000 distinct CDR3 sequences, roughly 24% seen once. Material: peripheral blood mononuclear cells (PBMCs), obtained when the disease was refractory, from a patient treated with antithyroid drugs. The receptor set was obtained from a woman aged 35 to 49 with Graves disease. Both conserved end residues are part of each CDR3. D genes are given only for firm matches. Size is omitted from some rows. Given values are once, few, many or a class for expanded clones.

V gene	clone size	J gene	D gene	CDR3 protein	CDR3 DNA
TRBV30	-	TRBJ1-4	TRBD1	CAWTKTGGNEKLFF	TGTGCCTGGACAAAGACAGGGGGGAATGAAAAACTGTTTTTT
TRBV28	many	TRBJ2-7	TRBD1	CASRTPYGTGLSRGYEQYF	TGTGCCAGCAGGACTCCCTACGGGACAGGGCTAAGTAGGGGCTACGAGCAGTACTTC
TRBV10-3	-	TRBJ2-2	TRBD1	CAITGGQGRKFDTGELFF	TGTGCCATCACCGGCGGACAGGGAAGAAAGTTCGACACCGGGGAGCTGTTTTTT
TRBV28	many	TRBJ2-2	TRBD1	CASSLDRGDTGELFF	TGTGCCAGCAGCCTCGACAGGGGAGACACCGGGGAGCTGTTTTTT
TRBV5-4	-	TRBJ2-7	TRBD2	CASSNAGLAAYEQYF	TGTGCCAGCAGCAACGCCGGACTAGCAGCCTACGAGCAGTACTTC
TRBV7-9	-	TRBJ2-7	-	CASTQRGEEQYF	TGTGCCAGCACCCAACGGGGAGAAGAGCAGTACTTC
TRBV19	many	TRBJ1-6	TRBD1	CASTTATGTGFHSPLHF	TGTGCCAGTACCACTGCCACCGGGACAGGGTTTCATTCACCCCTCCACTTT
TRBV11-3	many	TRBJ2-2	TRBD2	CASSLRLADTGELFF	TGTGCCAGCAGCTTAAGACTAGCGGACACCGGGGAGCTGTTTTTT
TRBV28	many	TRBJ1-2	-	CASNRDWGANYGYTF	TGTGCCAGCAATCGGGACTGGGGGGCTAACTATGGCTACACCTTC
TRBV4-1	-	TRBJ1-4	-	CASSSPGKTEGEKLFF	TGCGCCAGCAGCTCCCCTGGGAAAACAGAGGGGGAAAAACTGTTTTTT
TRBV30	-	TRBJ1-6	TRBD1	CAWSWGQGDSPLHF	TGTGCCTGGAGTTGGGGACAGGGGGATTCACCCCTCCACTTT
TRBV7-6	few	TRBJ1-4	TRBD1	CASSQGTGEEGEKLFF	TGTGCCAGCAGCCAAGGGACAGGGGAGGAAGGAGAAAAACTGTTTTTT
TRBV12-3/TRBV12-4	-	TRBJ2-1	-	CASSPMDSNEQFF	TGTGCCAGCAGTCCCATGGATAGCAATGAGCAGTTCTTC
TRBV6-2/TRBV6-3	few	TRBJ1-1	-	CASSYSANMNTEAFF	TGTGCCAGCAGTTACTCTGCAAACATGAACACTGAAGCTTTCTTT
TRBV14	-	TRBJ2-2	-	CASSPRSHVLAPGELFF	TGTGCCAGCAGCCCCAGAAGCCACGTACTAGCTCCCGGGGAGCTGTTTTTT
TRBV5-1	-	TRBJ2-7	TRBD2	CASSQTGTSGMEQYF	TGCGCCAGCAGCCAAACCGGGACTAGCGGTATGGAGCAGTACTTC
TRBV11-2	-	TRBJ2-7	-	CASSPGHFYEQYF	TGTGCCAGCAGCCCGGGACACTTCTACGAGCAGTACTTC
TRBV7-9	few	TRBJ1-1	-	CASSPHLDLMGAEAFF	TGTGCCAGCAGCCCCCATCTGGACTTGATGGGGGCTGAAGCTTTCTTT
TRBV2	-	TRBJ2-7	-	CASTAGTQNELYF	TGTGCCAGTACTGCCGGGACACAGAACGAGCTGTACTTC
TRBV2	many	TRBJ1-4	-	CASQMNEKLFF	TGTGCCAGCCAGATGAATGAAAAACTGTTTTTT
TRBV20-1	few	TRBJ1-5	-	CSARGWYRSNQPQHF	TGCAGTGCTAGAGGTTGGTATCGGAGCAATCAGCCCCAGCATTTT
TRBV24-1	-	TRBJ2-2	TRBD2	CATRPSGRDTGELFF	TGTGCCACCCGTCCGAGCGGGAGGGACACCGGGGAGCTGTTTTTT
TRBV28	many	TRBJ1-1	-	CASSPVMNTEAFF	TGTGCCAGCAGTCCAGTTATGAACACTGAAGCTTTCTTT
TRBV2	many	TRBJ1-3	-	CATQAGNTIYF	TGTGCTACCCAAGCTGGAAACACCATATATTTT
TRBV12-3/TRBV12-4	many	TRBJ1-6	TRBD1	CASSFLIQGHSPLHF	TGTGCCAGCAGTTTCCTCATACAGGGGCACTCACCCCTCCACTTT
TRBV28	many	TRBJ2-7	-	CASSQQGRLYEQYF	TGTGCCAGCAGTCAGCAGGGCAGACTCTACGAGCAGTACTTC
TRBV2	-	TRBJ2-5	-	CASSRDQGPRETQYF	TGCGCCAGCAGCCGAGACCAAGGCCCCCGAGAGACCCAGTACTTC
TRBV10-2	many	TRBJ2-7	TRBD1	CASREGQVHYEQYF	TGCGCCAGTCGAGAGGGACAGGTCCATTACGAGCAGTACTTC
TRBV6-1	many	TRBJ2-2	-	CASTRMGGELFF	TGTGCCAGCACACGGATGGGCGGGGAGCTGTTTTTT
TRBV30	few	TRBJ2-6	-	CAWSGLKTGANVLTF	TGTGCCTGGAGTGGACTGAAGACTGGGGCCAACGTCCTGACTTTC
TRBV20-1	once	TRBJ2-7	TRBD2	CSARGREDYEQYF	TGCAGTGCTAGAGGGCGGGAGGACTACGAGCAGTACTTC
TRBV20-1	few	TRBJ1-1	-	CSARDLSLSFGTEAFF	TGCAGTGCTAGAGATTTAAGTCTATCCTTCGGGACAGAAGCTTTCTTT
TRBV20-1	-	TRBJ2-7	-	CSALLGGDLSYEQYF	TGCAGTGCCCTCCTAGGAGGGGACTTATCCTACGAGCAGTACTTC
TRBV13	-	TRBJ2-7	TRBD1	CASSFQQTGARSSYEQYF	TGTGCCAGCAGCTTCCAACAAACAGGGGCCAGAAGCTCCTACGAGCAGTACTTC
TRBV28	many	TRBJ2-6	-	CASSLPYSGANVLTF	TGTGCCAGCAGTTTACCCTACTCTGGGGCCAACGTCCTGACTTTC
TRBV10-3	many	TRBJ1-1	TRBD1	CAISVSGGDTEAFF	TGTGCCATCAGTGTATCAGGGGGAGACACTGAAGCTTTCTTT
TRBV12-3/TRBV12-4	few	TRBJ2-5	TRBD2	CASSFRPGLAGETQYF	TGTGCCAGCAGTTTCAGACCGGGACTAGCGGGAGAGACCCAGTACTTC
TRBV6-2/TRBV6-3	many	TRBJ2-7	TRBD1	CASRGGQGPSYEQYF	TGTGCCAGCAGGGGGGGACAGGGCCCCTCCTACGAGCAGTACTTC
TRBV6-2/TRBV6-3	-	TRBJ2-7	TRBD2	CASSYTWLAGGYEQYF	TGTGCCAGCAGTTACACGTGGCTAGCGGGAGGCTACGAGCAGTACTTC
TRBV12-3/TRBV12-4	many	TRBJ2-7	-	CASSLLTSEQYF	TGTGCCAGCAGTCTCCTTACTTCGGAGCAGTACTTC
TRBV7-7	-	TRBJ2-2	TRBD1	CATGGTGYSGELFF	TGTGCTACAGGGGGGACAGGGTATTCCGGGGAGCTGTTTTTT
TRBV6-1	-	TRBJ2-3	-	CASSEVGGGTDTQYF	TGTGCCAGCAGTGAAGTCGGAGGGGGCACGGATACGCAGTATTTT
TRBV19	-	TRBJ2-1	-	CASSIELEVYNEQFF	TGTGCCAGTAGTATTGAACTAGAGGTGTACAATGAGCAGTTCTTC
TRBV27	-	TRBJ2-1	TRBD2	CASSVPASGKNEQFF	TGTGCCAGCAGCGTCCCCGCTAGCGGGAAAAATGAGCAGTTCTTC
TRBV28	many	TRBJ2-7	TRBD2	CASSRLAGGTYEQYF	TGTGCCAGCAGTAGACTAGCGGGAGGCACCTACGAGCAGTACTTC
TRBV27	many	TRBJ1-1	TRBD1	CASSLTHSQGVYTEAFF	TGTGCCAGCAGTCTAACCCACTCTCAGGGGGTTTACACTGAAGCTTTCTTT
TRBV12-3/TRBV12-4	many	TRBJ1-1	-	CASSLGGNTEAFF	TGTGCCAGCAGCTTAGGAGGGAACACTGAAGCTTTCTTT
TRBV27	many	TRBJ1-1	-	CASSLSPRRSNTEAFF	TGTGCCAGCAGTTTATCCCCACGAAGGTCGAACACTGAAGCTTTCTTT
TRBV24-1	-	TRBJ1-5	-	CATSGQGNQPQHF	TGTGCCACCAGTGGACAGGGCAATCAGCCCCAGCATTTT